The clone carrying this T cell receptor beta chain came up many times. What it binds is unknown. This specimen comes from a study of T-cell reconstitution after alpha-beta-depleted transplantation in children. During its preparation, the TCRbeta library received unique molecular identifiers. One entry per CDR3 protein, called by TCRdb with MiXCR from the PCR reads. The data show approximately 490,000 distinct CDR3 sequences, with roughly a tenth seen just once and just over 2% held by the top ten. The study, taken as a whole, reports: It was newly produced T cells that mostly accounted for T-cell counts and diversity one year after transplant. Recipient T cells and thymic progenitors that survived were the source of the high TCRbeta diversity seen at day 60 in some patients. Several hundred expanded graft clones reportedly gave rise to the alpha-beta T cells present about two months after transplant.

The CDR3 covers 11 residues. Germline CDR1 SGHTA, CDR2 FQGNSA. Trimming cost V 5 bases and J 12 bases, with 11 bases left between them. The receptor was derived from a child aged 2-15 years with inherited bone marrow failure, due to receive a stem cell transplant. The V call is TRBV7-2, the J call TRBJ2-1; D gene uncertain. Source: PBMCs, taken before TCRalphabeta/CD19-depleted stem cell transplant. The CDR3, as DNA: TGTGCCAGCAGCGCTTCCATCTCGCAGTTCTTC. Translation: CASSASISQFF.